Included here is one T cell receptor beta chain sequence, with context. Its target is unknown. Expressed TCRB transcripts got sequenced, as all isolated RNA was reverse transcribed. Profiled with immunoSEQ multiplex PCR; TCRdb holds only in-frame clones, not every one. The profile shows roughly 400,000 clones, about 15% of them singletons. This entry is derived from a study of beta chain features in type 1 diabetes. Study summary: Over all samples combined, over 85,000,000 sorted cells were examined. Study results and limitations: Reduced insertions and increased deletions marked VDJ junctions in type 1 diabetes patients. TCRB rearrangement may or may not be influenced by HLA type; here this remained unresolved. Moderately but significantly shorter TCRB CDR3s were found in Type 1 diabetes patients in all four CD4+ subsets.

Per the germline V gene, CDR1 is SGDLS and CDR2 is YYNGEE. The CDR3 is 9 amino acids. V gave up 6 bases and J gave up 8 bases, with 5 bases separating them. Sample: naive CD4+ T cells from blood. This sequence was found in a woman aged 18-29 years in good health. The genes are TRBV9 and TRBJ1-1; D unclear. This CDR3 reads CASIGEAFF. The CDR3 region has the DNA TGTGCCAGCATCGGGGAAGCTTTCTTT.